This note documents a single T cell receptor (beta chain) sequence. Its matching antigen is unknown. The data derive from a study of Ad26.COV2.S vaccination and SARS-CoV-2 variants. Trimming removed 3 bases at V and 4 bases at J, with 8 bases between. The CDR3 sequence is 13 residues long. Germline lookup yields CDR1 KGHSH and CDR2 LQKENI. General study results and limits: Placebo and vaccine recipients had non-spike TCR breadth that was similar.

The repertoire was sequenced with immunoSEQ multiplex PCR; TCRdb's copy has only in-frame clones and lacks some. The sample has about 680,000 clones; about 90% are singletons. Sample treatment: roughly 18 received Ad26.COV2.S at low or high dose, single or two shots; several received placebo; per-sample allocation not given. Specimen acquisition occurred on day 63 following the initial vaccine or placebo injection. The chain recombines TRBV18 with TRBJ2-3; no reliable D call. The receptor comes from a person aged 18-65 years who received the Ad26.COV2.S COVID-19 vaccine or a placebo. Source: peripheral blood, taken in a trial of Ad26.COV2.S vaccine versus placebo. As DNA, the CDR3 is TGTGCCAGCTCACCGGTAGGTCCAGATACGCAGTATTTT. Amino acids: CASSPVGPDTQYF.